Listed below are T cell receptor beta chains from one sample, sequenced in a study of blood T cell repertoires in COVID-19. Here immunoSEQ multiplex PCR was the method, and the copy in TCRdb shows in-frame clones only, minus some. The table shows 270,000 or so clones, with approximately 85% occurring only once. The specimen sequenced was PBMCs or T cells enriched from blood (not recorded which). The receptors were sampled from a woman between 45 and 60 years old who had been exposed to COVID-19. Both conserved end residues are part of each CDR3. The D gene is left open where the match is weak. Clone size, where shown, is once, few, many, or a class for clones that have expanded.

CDR3 protein: CAISKAGDQPQHF; CDR3 DNA: TGTGCCATCAGTAAAGCAGGGGATCAGCCCCAGCATTTT; CDR3 length: 13; J gene: TRBJ1-5; V gene: TRBV10-3; clone size: NA; D gene: NA
CDR3 protein: CASSPAGAGSSLTFYGYTF; CDR3 DNA: TGTGCCAGCTCACCTGCGGGAGCCGGGTCCTCCCTAACTTTCTATGGCTACACCTTC; CDR3 length: 19; J gene: TRBJ1-2; V gene: TRBV18; clone size: NA; D gene: NA
CDR3 protein: CASIGSGNTEAFF; CDR3 DNA: TGTGCCAGTATCGGCTCAGGGAACACTGAAGCTTTCTTT; CDR3 length: 13; J gene: TRBJ1-1; V gene: TRBV19; clone size: once; D gene: NA
CDR3 protein: CSAIRTTGDTEAFF; CDR3 DNA: TGCAGCGCTATAAGGACCACAGGTGACACTGAAGCTTTCTTT; CDR3 length: 14; J gene: TRBJ1-1; V gene: TRBV29-1; clone size: NA; D gene: NA
CDR3 protein: CSVAQGWATEAFF; CDR3 DNA: TGCAGCGTAGCACAGGGGTGGGCGACTGAAGCTTTCTTT; CDR3 length: 13; J gene: TRBJ1-1; V gene: TRBV29-1; clone size: NA; D gene: TRBD1
CDR3 protein: CASSLEAGQKAHGYTF; CDR3 DNA: TGCGCCAGCAGCTTGGAAGCGGGGCAGAAGGCGCATGGCTACACCTTC; CDR3 length: 16; J gene: TRBJ1-2; V gene: TRBV5-1; clone size: NA; D gene: NA
CDR3 protein: CASSVAAGRGTEAFF; CDR3 DNA: TGTGCCAGCAGCGTAGCAGCAGGGCGGGGCACTGAAGCTTTCTTT; CDR3 length: 15; J gene: TRBJ1-1; V gene: TRBV9; clone size: once; D gene: NA
CDR3 protein: CASSQSREQFF; CDR3 DNA: TGTGCCAGCAGCCAAAGCCGGGAGCAGTTCTTC; CDR3 length: 11; J gene: TRBJ2-1; V gene: TRBV14; clone size: once; D gene: NA
CDR3 protein: CASSPPSSYEQYF; CDR3 DNA: TGTGCCAGCTCACCACCTAGCTCCTACGAGCAGTACTTC; CDR3 length: 13; J gene: TRBJ2-7; V gene: TRBV18; clone size: NA; D gene: NA
CDR3 protein: CALLRGTEAFF; CDR3 DNA: TGTGCCCTTCTAAGGGGGACCGAAGCTTTCTTT; CDR3 length: 11; J gene: TRBJ1-1; V gene: TRBV6-5; clone size: NA; D gene: NA
CDR3 protein: CASSPLNQPQHF; CDR3 DNA: TGTGCCAGCAGTCCCCTTAATCAGCCCCAGCATTTT; CDR3 length: 12; J gene: TRBJ1-5; V gene: TRBV27; clone size: once; D gene: NA
CDR3 protein: CASSSSDRDKQFF; CDR3 DNA: TGTGCCAGCAGCTCCTCGGACAGGGATAAGCAGTTCTTC; CDR3 length: 13; J gene: TRBJ2-1; V gene: TRBV9; clone size: few; D gene: TRBD1
CDR3 protein: CASSPGYFNSYEQYF; CDR3 DNA: TGTGCCAGCAGTCCCGGGTACTTCAACTCCTACGAGCAGTACTTC; CDR3 length: 15; J gene: TRBJ2-7; V gene: TRBV5-4; clone size: NA; D gene: NA
CDR3 protein: CASNPGKGTEAFF; CDR3 DNA: TGTGCCAGCAACCCGGGAAAGGGCACTGAAGCTTTCTTT; CDR3 length: 13; J gene: TRBJ1-1; V gene: TRBV6-5; clone size: NA; D gene: NA
CDR3 protein: CASSPTSGGAIWVEQFF; CDR3 DNA: TGTGCCAGCTCACCCACTAGCGGGGGGGCTATCTGGGTTGAGCAGTTCTTC; CDR3 length: 17; J gene: TRBJ2-1; V gene: TRBV18; clone size: NA; D gene: TRBD2
CDR3 protein: CAIGDRGSAGELFF; CDR3 DNA: TGTGCCATCGGGGACAGGGGGTCTGCCGGGGAGCTGTTTTTT; CDR3 length: 14; J gene: TRBJ2-2; V gene: TRBV10-3; clone size: NA; D gene: TRBD1
CDR3 protein: CASQDGDRPYLNTEAFF; CDR3 DNA: TGTGCCAGCCAAGATGGGGACAGGCCTTACCTGAACACTGAAGCTTTCTTT; CDR3 length: 17; J gene: TRBJ1-1; V gene: TRBV7-2; clone size: NA; D gene: TRBD1
CDR3 protein: CAIRRERQPQHF; CDR3 DNA: TGTGCCATTCGGAGGGAGCGCCAGCCCCAGCATTTT; CDR3 length: 12; J gene: TRBJ1-5; V gene: TRBV10-3; clone size: NA; D gene: NA
CDR3 protein: CASSEGGRQPQHF; CDR3 DNA: TGCGCCAGCAGTGAAGGGGGTCGCCAGCCCCAGCATTTT; CDR3 length: 13; J gene: TRBJ1-5; V gene: TRBV10-2; clone size: NA; D gene: NA
CDR3 protein: CASSPGDREVIYF; CDR3 DNA: TGCGCCAGCAGCCCGGGGGACAGGGAAGTCATATATTTT; CDR3 length: 13; J gene: TRBJ1-3; V gene: TRBV5-1; clone size: NA; D gene: TRBD1
CDR3 protein: CASSLAGVEQFF; CDR3 DNA: TGCGCCAGCAGCTTGGCCGGTGTTGAGCAGTTCTTC; CDR3 length: 12; J gene: TRBJ2-1; V gene: TRBV5-1; clone size: NA; D gene: NA
CDR3 protein: CASSLGGVSYEQYF; CDR3 DNA: TGCGCCAGCAGCTTGGGCGGGGTCTCCTACGAGCAGTACTTC; CDR3 length: 14; J gene: TRBJ2-7; V gene: TRBV5-1; clone size: once; D gene: NA
CDR3 protein: CASSFSNTEAFF; CDR3 DNA: TGTGCCAGCAGCTTCTCTAACACTGAAGCTTTCTTT; CDR3 length: 12; J gene: TRBJ1-1; V gene: TRBV7-2; clone size: few; D gene: NA
CDR3 protein: CASSLGRQGGYGYTF; CDR3 DNA: TGTGCCAGCAGCTTAGGAAGACAGGGTGGATATGGCTACACCTTC; CDR3 length: 15; J gene: TRBJ1-2; V gene: TRBV7-8; clone size: NA; D gene: TRBD1
CDR3 protein: CASSQLGNTEAFF; CDR3 DNA: TGTGCCAGCAGCCAACTGGGCAACACTGAAGCTTTCTTT; CDR3 length: 13; J gene: TRBJ1-1; V gene: TRBV27; clone size: once; D gene: NA
CDR3 protein: CASSFRQGRNGYTF; CDR3 DNA: TGTGCCAGCAGTTTCCGACAGGGACGGAATGGCTACACCTTC; CDR3 length: 14; J gene: TRBJ1-2; V gene: TRBV27; clone size: NA; D gene: TRBD1
CDR3 protein: CASRNRGLGNTIYF; CDR3 DNA: TGTGCCAGCAGGAACAGGGGGCTCGGAAACACCATATATTTT; CDR3 length: 14; J gene: TRBJ1-3; V gene: TRBV2; clone size: NA; D gene: TRBD1
CDR3 protein: CASRLGTGPHYNEQFF; CDR3 DNA: TGTGCCAGTCGACTCGGGACAGGGCCACACTACAATGAGCAGTTCTTC; CDR3 length: 16; J gene: TRBJ2-1; V gene: TRBV21-1; clone size: once; D gene: NA
CDR3 protein: CASRTGGVNYGYTF; CDR3 DNA: TGTGCCAGCAGAACAGGGGGAGTCAACTATGGCTACACCTTC; CDR3 length: 14; J gene: TRBJ1-2; V gene: TRBV28; clone size: NA; D gene: TRBD1
CDR3 protein: CASSPSRGEEHEQYF; CDR3 DNA: TGTGCCAGCTCACCGTCAAGGGGTGAGGAACACGAGCAGTACTTC; CDR3 length: 15; J gene: TRBJ2-7; V gene: TRBV18; clone size: NA; D gene: NA
CDR3 protein: CASSFGQGGGYTF; CDR3 DNA: TGCGCCAGCAGCTTTGGACAGGGCGGTGGCTACACCTTC; CDR3 length: 13; J gene: TRBJ1-2; V gene: TRBV5-1; clone size: NA; D gene: TRBD1
CDR3 protein: CATSDPLESYNEQFF; CDR3 DNA: TGTGCCACCAGTGACCCTTTAGAGTCCTACAATGAGCAGTTCTTC; CDR3 length: 15; J gene: TRBJ2-1; V gene: TRBV24-1; clone size: NA; D gene: NA
CDR3 protein: CASSLGLYERQFF; CDR3 DNA: TGTGCCAGCAGCCTCGGACTATACGAGAGGCAGTTCTTC; CDR3 length: 13; J gene: TRBJ2-1; V gene: TRBV7-9; clone size: NA; D gene: NA
CDR3 protein: CASSYSLGQETYEQYF; CDR3 DNA: TGTGCCAGCAGTTACTCGTTGGGACAGGAGACCTACGAGCAGTACTTC; CDR3 length: 16; J gene: TRBJ2-7; V gene: TRBV6-5; clone size: NA; D gene: TRBD1
CDR3 protein: CASSPLAGINEQFF; CDR3 DNA: TGTGCCAGCAGTCCCCTCGCAGGGATAAATGAGCAGTTCTTC; CDR3 length: 14; J gene: TRBJ2-1; V gene: TRBV27; clone size: NA; D gene: NA
CDR3 protein: CASSLAPERAGGFNEQFF; CDR3 DNA: TGTGCCAGCAGCTTAGCCCCAGAGCGAGCGGGGGGCTTCAATGAGCAGTTCTTC; CDR3 length: 18; J gene: TRBJ2-1; V gene: TRBV11-2; clone size: NA; D gene: TRBD2
CDR3 protein: CASSFRVGTEAFF; CDR3 DNA: TGTGCCAGCAGCTTTCGGGTTGGCACTGAAGCTTTCTTT; CDR3 length: 13; J gene: TRBJ1-1; V gene: TRBV7-9; clone size: once; D gene: NA
CDR3 protein: CASSLSPGANTEAFF; CDR3 DNA: TGTGCCAGCAGCTTAAGTCCAGGGGCGAACACTGAAGCTTTCTTT; CDR3 length: 15; J gene: TRBJ1-1; V gene: TRBV7-3; clone size: once; D gene: NA
CDR3 protein: CAISEGQRSEAFF; CDR3 DNA: TGTGCCATCAGTGAAGGACAGCGGAGTGAAGCTTTCTTT; CDR3 length: 13; J gene: TRBJ1-1; V gene: TRBV10-3; clone size: NA; D gene: NA
CDR3 protein: CASSPTGGPSSYEQYF; CDR3 DNA: TGTGCCAGCAGCCCTACGGGGGGCCCGAGCTCCTACGAGCAGTACTTC; CDR3 length: 16; J gene: TRBJ2-7; V gene: TRBV7-2; clone size: NA; D gene: NA
CDR3 protein: CASSVAAGGTEAFF; CDR3 DNA: TGTGCCAGCAGCGTAGCGGCAGGCGGGACTGAAGCTTTCTTT; CDR3 length: 14; J gene: TRBJ1-1; V gene: TRBV9; clone size: few; D gene: NA
CDR3 protein: CAISELTDTQYF; CDR3 DNA: TGTGCCATCAGTGAGTTAACAGATACGCAGTATTTT; CDR3 length: 12; J gene: TRBJ2-3; V gene: TRBV10-3; clone size: NA; D gene: NA